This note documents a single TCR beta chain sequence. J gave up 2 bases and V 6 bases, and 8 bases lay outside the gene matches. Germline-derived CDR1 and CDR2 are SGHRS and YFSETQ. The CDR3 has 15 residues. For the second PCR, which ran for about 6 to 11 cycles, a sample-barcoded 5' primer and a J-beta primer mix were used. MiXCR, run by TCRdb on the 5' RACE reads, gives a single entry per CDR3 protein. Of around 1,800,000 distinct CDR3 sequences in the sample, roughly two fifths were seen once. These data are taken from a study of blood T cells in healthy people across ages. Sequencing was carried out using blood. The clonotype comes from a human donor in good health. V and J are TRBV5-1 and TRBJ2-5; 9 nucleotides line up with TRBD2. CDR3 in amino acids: CASNPQGLAQETQYF. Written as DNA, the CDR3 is TGCGCCAGCAACCCCCAAGGACTAGCGCAAGAGACCCAGTACTTC.